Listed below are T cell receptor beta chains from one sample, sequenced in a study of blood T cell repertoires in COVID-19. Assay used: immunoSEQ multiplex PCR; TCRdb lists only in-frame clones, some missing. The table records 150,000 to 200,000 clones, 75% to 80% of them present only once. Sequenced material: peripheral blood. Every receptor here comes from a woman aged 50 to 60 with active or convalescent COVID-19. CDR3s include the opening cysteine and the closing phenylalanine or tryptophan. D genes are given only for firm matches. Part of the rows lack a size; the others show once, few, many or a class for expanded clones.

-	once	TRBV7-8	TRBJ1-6	CASSLAAGVQSPLHF	TGTGCCAGCAGCTTAGCGGCGGGGGTTCAATCACCCCTCCACTTT
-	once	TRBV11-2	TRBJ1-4	CASSFNVGGNEKLFF	TGTGCCAGCAGCTTTAATGTGGGGGGGAATGAAAAACTGTTTTTT
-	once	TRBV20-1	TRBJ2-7	CSAPEGRRQYF	TGCAGTGCCCCCGAGGGCCGACGGCAGTACTTC
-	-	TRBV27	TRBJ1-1	CASSLSVGGEAFF	TGTGCCAGCAGTTTATCTGTGGGGGGTGAAGCTTTCTTT
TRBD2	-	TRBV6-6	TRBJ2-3	CASSHLAGGPSTDTQYF	TGTGCCAGCAGTCATCTAGCGGGAGGCCCTAGCACAGATACGCAGTATTTT
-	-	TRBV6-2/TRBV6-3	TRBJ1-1	CASSSVGGAEAFF	TGTGCCAGCAGCTCCGTAGGAGGGGCTGAAGCTTTCTTT
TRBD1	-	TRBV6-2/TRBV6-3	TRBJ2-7	CASSSRDRGTEQYF	TGTGCCAGCAGTTCTCGGGACAGGGGAACCGAGCAGTACTTC
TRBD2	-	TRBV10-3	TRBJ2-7	CAISEPGPGLAVSYEQYF	TGTGCCATCAGTGAGCCGGGGCCGGGACTAGCGGTCTCCTACGAGCAGTACTTC
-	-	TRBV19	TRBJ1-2	CASSLYSPISGGYTF	TGTGCCAGTAGTCTCTACAGCCCTATCAGTGGTGGCTACACCTTC
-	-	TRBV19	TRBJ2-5	CASSIRGSETQYF	TGTGCCAGTAGTATTCGAGGTTCCGAGACCCAGTACTTC
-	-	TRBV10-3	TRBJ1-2	CATLGARRGYGYTF	TGTGCCACCCTGGGGGCCCGAAGGGGCTATGGCTACACCTTC
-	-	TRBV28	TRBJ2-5	CASKLRDQETQYF	TGTGCCAGCAAGCTCCGGGACCAAGAGACCCAGTACTTC
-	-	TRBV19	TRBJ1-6	CASSTGVRLHSPLHF	TGTGCCAGTAGTACAGGGGTACGCTTGCATTCACCCCTCCACTTT
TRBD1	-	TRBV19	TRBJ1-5	CASNSQGQPQHF	TGTGCCAGTAATTCACAGGGGCAGCCCCAGCATTTT
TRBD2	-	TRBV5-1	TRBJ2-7	CASSLREVGNEQYF	TGCGCCAGCAGCCTACGGGAGGTTGGGAACGAGCAGTACTTC
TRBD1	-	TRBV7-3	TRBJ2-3	CASSTRGGQPSTDTQYF	TGTGCCAGCAGCACAAGAGGGGGACAGCCGAGCACAGATACGCAGTATTTT
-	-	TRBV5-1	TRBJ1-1	CASAQAANTEAFF	TGCGCCAGCGCACAGGCCGCGAACACTGAAGCTTTCTTT
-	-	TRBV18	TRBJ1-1	CASSPPGVRGNTEAFF	TGTGCCAGCTCACCACCCGGGGTCAGGGGGAACACTGAAGCTTTCTTT
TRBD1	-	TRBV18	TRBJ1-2	CASSPLDRGDVGYTF	TGTGCCAGCTCACCACTGGACAGGGGGGACGTTGGCTACACCTTC
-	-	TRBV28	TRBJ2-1	CASSPGSYSYNEQFF	TGTGCCAGCAGCCCCGGGAGCTACTCCTACAATGAGCAGTTCTTC
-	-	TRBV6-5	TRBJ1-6	CATLGRWTRGSPLHF	TGTGCCACCTTAGGCAGGTGGACTCGGGGTTCACCCCTCCACTTT
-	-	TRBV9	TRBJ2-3	CASSARTDTQYF	TGTGCCAGCAGCGCTCGCACAGATACGCAGTATTTT
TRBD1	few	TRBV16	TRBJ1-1	CASSQSRQGAGDTEAFF	TGTGCCAGCAGCCAATCGAGACAGGGGGCTGGCGACACTGAAGCTTTCTTT
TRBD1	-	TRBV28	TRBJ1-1	CASRGQGVPRGTEAFF	TGTGCCAGCAGGGGACAGGGGGTCCCAAGAGGCACTGAAGCTTTCTTT
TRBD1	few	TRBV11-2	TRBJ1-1	CASSPGQGRTEAFF	TGTGCCAGCAGCCCGGGACAGGGGCGAACTGAAGCTTTCTTT
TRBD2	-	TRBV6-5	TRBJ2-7	CASSPWGGGSYEQYF	TGTGCCAGCAGTCCCTGGGGGGGAGGCTCCTACGAGCAGTACTTC
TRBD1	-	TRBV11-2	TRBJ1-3	CASSGDSHSGNTIYF	TGTGCCAGCAGCGGGGACAGCCACTCTGGAAACACCATATATTTT
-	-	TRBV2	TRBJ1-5	CASSEASSNQPQHF	TGTGCCAGCAGTGAAGCAAGCAGCAATCAGCCCCAGCATTTT
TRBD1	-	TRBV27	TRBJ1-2	CASSSIPGQGGKYGYTF	TGTGCCAGCAGTTCGATTCCGGGACAGGGGGGAAAGTATGGCTACACCTTC
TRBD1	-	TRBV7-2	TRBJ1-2	CASSSDRGQSGYTF	TGTGCCAGCAGCTCCGACAGGGGGCAGAGTGGCTACACCTTC
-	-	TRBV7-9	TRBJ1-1	CASSPLNPGTVRTEAFF	TGTGCCAGCAGCCCCTTGAATCCAGGAACGGTAAGAACTGAAGCTTTCTTT
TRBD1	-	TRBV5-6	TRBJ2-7	CASSSPGTEIAYEQYF	TGTGCCAGCAGCTCCCCCGGGACAGAAATCGCCTACGAGCAGTACTTC
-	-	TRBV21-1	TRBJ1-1	CASSKRVQPKDTEAFF	TGTGCCAGCAGCAAGAGGGTCCAACCGAAGGACACTGAAGCTTTCTTT
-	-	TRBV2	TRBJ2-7	CASVLGTYEQYF	TGTGCCAGCGTTCTCGGGACCTACGAGCAGTACTTC
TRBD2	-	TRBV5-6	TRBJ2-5	CASSPWTSGGVPETQYF	TGTGCCAGCAGCCCCTGGACTAGCGGGGGGGTACCAGAGACCCAGTACTTC
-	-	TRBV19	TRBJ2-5	CASSNYTQETQYF	TGTGCCAGTAGTAATTACACACAAGAGACCCAGTACTTC
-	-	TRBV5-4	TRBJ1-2	CASSLAGADGYTF	TGTGCCAGCAGCTTAGCAGGGGCAGATGGCTACACCTTC
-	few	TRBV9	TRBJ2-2	CASSTSQLANTGELFF	TGTGCCAGCAGTACGTCCCAACTCGCGAACACCGGGGAGCTGTTTTTT
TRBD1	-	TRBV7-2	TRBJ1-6	CASSSMPQGANSPLHF	TGTGCCAGCAGCTCGATGCCCCAGGGGGCAAATTCACCCCTCCACTTT
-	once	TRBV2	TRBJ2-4	CASRAGTMAKNIQYF	TGTGCCAGCAGAGCCGGGACAATGGCCAAAAACATTCAGTACTTC